A selection of T cell receptor beta chains follows, all from one sample in a study of T cells in tuberculosis. Libraries were prepared by immunoSEQ multiplex PCR; TCRdb keeps only in-frame clonotypes and omits some of them. The data contain tens of thousands of clones, 95% to 97% of them singletons. Sequenced input: PBMCs. The receptors were sampled from a donor between 10 and 35 years old with latent tuberculosis or without tuberculosis infection. CDR3s include the opening cysteine and the closing phenylalanine or tryptophan. D genes are given only for firm matches. A row's size may be missing; if present it is once, few, many or a size class.

d_gene | abundance | j_gene | v_gene | CDR3nt | CDR3aa
TRBD2 | . | TRBJ2-7 | TRBV5-1 | TGCGCCAGCAGCTTGGGCGGGGGCTCCTACGAGCAGTACTTC | CASSLGGGSYEQYF
TRBD2 | once | TRBJ2-5 | TRBV6-1 | TGTGCCAGCAAAGGGCAGCGGGGAAGGGAAGAGACCCAGTACTTC | CASKGQRGREETQYF
TRBD1 | . | TRBJ1-2 | TRBV5-5 | TGTGCCAGCAGTCCATCACCGGGACAGGAGAACTATGGCTACACCTTC | CASSPSPGQENYGYTF
. | . | TRBJ1-5 | TRBV25-1 | TGTGCCAGCAGTGTTATCTTCGGTGCGAGTCAGCCCCAGCATTTT | CASSVIFGASQPQHF
. | . | TRBJ2-3 | TRBV7-2 | TGTGCCAGCAGCACCCTTAGAACGGGGACATGGTATTTT | CASSTLRTGTWYF
. | once | TRBJ2-1 | TRBV7-8 | TGTGCCAGCAGCTTACTGGACGGGAAGGGTAGCGATGAGCAGTTCTTC | CASSLLDGKGSDEQFF
. | . | TRBJ2-2 | TRBV7-9 | TGTGCCAGCAGTGTGACAGTGAACACCGGGGAGCTGTTTTTT | CASSVTVNTGELFF
. | . | TRBJ1-2 | TRBV27 | TGTGCCAGCAGTCCCCAGAGGACAGCATCTAACTATGGCTACACCTTC | CASSPQRTASNYGYTF
TRBD1 | . | TRBJ2-7 | TRBV7-2 | TGTGCCAGCAGTCATTCTCCCCCGGACAGGGGGACCTACGAGCAGTACTTC | CASSHSPPDRGTYEQYF
TRBD1 | . | TRBJ1-1 | TRBV9 | TGTGCCAGCAGCACCGGGACAGGTTACATGAACACTGAAGCTTTCTTT | CASSTGTGYMNTEAFF
. | . | TRBJ2-1 | TRBV27 | TGTGCCAGCAGTCAAATTACTAGCCAGAGCTCCTACAATGAGCAGTTCTTC | CASSQITSQSSYNEQFF
TRBD2 | . | TRBJ2-7 | TRBV15 | TGTGCCACCAGCAGAGATTCGGTAGCGGGGGGCGAGCAGTACTTC | CATSRDSVAGGEQYF
TRBD1 | . | TRBJ1-3 | TRBV25-1 | TGTGCCAGCAGTGAAATGAAACAGGGGGGAAACACCATATATTTT | CASSEMKQGGNTIYF
TRBD1 | . | TRBJ2-7 | TRBV5-1 | TGCGCCAGCAGCTTGGGACAGGGGGTATACGAGCAGTACTTC | CASSLGQGVYEQYF
. | once | TRBJ2-7 | TRBV27 | TGTGCCAGCAGTTTATCGAGCGCCTACTACGAGCAGTACTTC | CASSLSSAYYEQYF
TRBD1 | . | TRBJ1-2 | TRBV14 | TGTGCCAGCAGCCGAGGGACAGGGCTGGGCTATGGCTACACCTTC | CASSRGTGLGYGYTF
TRBD2 | . | TRBJ2-5 | TRBV9 | TGTGCCAGCAGCGCCCTCAGCGGGGGACACCAAGAGACCCAGTACTTC | CASSALSGGHQETQYF
. | . | TRBJ2-7 | TRBV5-4 | TGTGCCAGTAGTTCGCTAGGTTCGGGGGAGTACTTC | CASSSLGSGEYF
. | . | TRBJ1-1 | TRBV6-6 | TGTGCCAGCAGTTCTCCTGCCATGATCGCGTCTGAAGCTTTCTTT | CASSSPAMIASEAFF
TRBD2 | . | TRBJ2-1 | TRBV5-1 | TGCGCCAGCAGCTTGTCCCTAGCGGGGGGGACTGAGCAGTTCTTC | CASSLSLAGGTEQFF
TRBD1 | . | TRBJ1-2 | TRBV6-1 | TGTGCCAGCAACGAGGGACAGGGGGCATCCGGCTACACCTTC | CASNEGQGASGYTF
. | . | TRBJ2-7 | TRBV5-1 | TGCGCCAGCAGCATGGAACCGAGCTCCTACGAGCAGTACTTC | CASSMEPSSYEQYF
. | . | TRBJ1-2 | TRBV9 | TGTGCCAGCAGCGTTCGGGGAGAGGCTGGCTATGGCTACACCTTC | CASSVRGEAGYGYTF
TRBD2 | once | TRBJ2-1 | TRBV28 | TGTGCCAGCACCCTAGAGTATGGTACTAGCGGGAGTTACAATGAGCAGTTCTTC | CASTLEYGTSGSYNEQFF
TRBD2 | once | TRBJ2-7 | TRBV7-2 | TGTGCCAGCAGCTTATTCCGGGAGGGGAGCTACGAGCAGTACTTC | CASSLFREGSYEQYF
. | . | TRBJ2-7 | TRBV5-1 | TGCGCCAGCAGGGCCGGGGACTGGAACTACGAGCAGTACTTC | CASRAGDWNYEQYF
. | . | TRBJ1-1 | TRBV2 | TGTGCCAGCAGTGATCTCACGCTCGGGTTTCTGAACACTGAAGCTTTCTTT | CASSDLTLGFLNTEAFF
TRBD2 | . | TRBJ2-5 | TRBV9 | TGTGCCAGCAGCGGAGAGGGACTAGCGGGAACCCCTGGCGAGACCCAGTACTTC | CASSGEGLAGTPGETQYF
TRBD1 | . | TRBJ1-1 | TRBV9 | TGTGCCAGCAGCCGGGGACAGGGGAGCACTGAAGCTTTCTTT | CASSRGQGSTEAFF
TRBD1 | . | TRBJ1-1 | TRBV27 | TGTGCCAGCAGTCAGACAGGGGTGAACACTGAAGCTTTCTTT | CASSQTGVNTEAFF
. | . | TRBJ1-5 | TRBV4-1 | TGCGCCAGCAGCCAAGATGAGCGCAACAATCAGCCCCAGCATTTT | CASSQDERNNQPQHF
TRBD2 | . | TRBJ2-7 | TRBV18 | TGTGCCAGCTCACCACCGGGGGGGTTCGAGCAGTACTTC | CASSPPGGFEQYF
. | . | TRBJ1-2 | TRBV19 | TGTGCCAGTGGGTCGAGACAAAAAGGCTACACCTTC | CASGSRQKGYTF
. | . | TRBJ2-7 | TRBV29-1 | TGCAGCGTTGGAGGTAATCGGGTCTCCTACGAGCAGTACTTC | CSVGGNRVSYEQYF
. | . | TRBJ2-5 | TRBV5-6 | TGTGCCAGCAGCTTTAATCGGGGAGAGACCCAGTACTTC | CASSFNRGETQYF
. | . | TRBJ1-3 | TRBV15 | TGTGCCACCAGCAGAGATAGTACCAGGGCTGGAAACACCATATATTTT | CATSRDSTRAGNTIYF
TRBD1 | . | TRBJ1-5 | TRBV5-8 | TGTGCCAGCAGCATACAGGGGTATAGCAATCAGCCCCAGCATTTT | CASSIQGYSNQPQHF
TRBD2 | . | TRBJ2-1 | TRBV6-1 | TGTGCCAGCAAAAGGAGCGGGAGGGCCTACAATGAGCAGTTCTTC | CASKRSGRAYNEQFF
TRBD1 | . | TRBJ1-1 | TRBV6-1 | TGTGCCCCCCCGATGGACAGGGAGAGCACTGAAGCTTTCTTT | CAPPMDRESTEAFF
. | . | TRBJ2-3 | TRBV2 | TGTGCCAGCAGTGATTGGGGAGCAGATACGCAGTATTTT | CASSDWGADTQYF
TRBD1 | . | TRBJ2-2 | TRBV5-4 | TGTGCCAGTAGCTTCGGACAGGGCCGCACCGGGGAGCTGTTTTTT | CASSFGQGRTGELFF
. | once | TRBJ2-5 | TRBV7-2 | TGTGCCAGCAGCCCCCGGGGGGCCCAAGAGACCCAGTACTTC | CASSPRGAQETQYF
TRBD1 | . | TRBJ1-1 | TRBV10-1 | TGCGCCAGACGAACGACCGGGACAGTGAACACTGAAGCTTTCTTT | CARRTTGTVNTEAFF
. | . | TRBJ2-1 | TRBV5-1 | TGCGCCAGCAGCTTCGGAGTCGGCGATGAGCAGTTCTTC | CASSFGVGDEQFF
TRBD2 | . | TRBJ2-5 | TRBV4-1 | TGCGCCAGCAGCCTCAAGGACAAGACTAGCGGGGCTGGAGAGACCCAGTACTTC | CASSLKDKTSGAGETQYF
TRBD1 | . | TRBJ1-2 | TRBV9 | TGTGCCAGCAGCGTAGGGGACAGGGCGGACTATGGCTACACCTTC | CASSVGDRADYGYTF